The next 17 T cell receptor beta chains were all read from a single sample in a study of cytomegalovirus exposure and HLA in healthy donors. The PCR was carried out with 60 Vbeta primers and 13 Jbeta primers. The assay was immunoSEQ multiplex PCR, and TCRdb's table has in-frame clones only and misses some. The sample lists roughly 200,000 clones, approximately 90% occurring once. The sequencing input was PBMCs. The source is a woman in her late teens or twenties in good health and CMV-seronegative.

This rearrangement joins TRBV11-3 to TRBJ1-2, with 7 bases identical to TRBD1. The CDR3 loop spans 15 amino acids. CDR1 is SGHNT and CDR2 is YENEEA in the germline V gene. Germline trimming cut 5 bases from V and 2 bases from J; bases unmatched to any gene: 8. CDR3 bases: TGTGCCAGCAGCCCAGCGTGGGGACAGAACTATGGCTACACCTTC. Protein sequence: CASSPAWGQNYGYTF.

The gene calls are TRBV29-1 and TRBJ2-1; 7 bases map to TRBD2. The V segment lost 1 base and the J segment 6 bases; nucleotides outside the gene matches: 9. Germline CDR1 SQVTM, CDR2 ANQGSEA. CDR3 length: 15 residues. The CDR3 DNA is TGCAGCGTTGAAGGCGGGGCGGGAGTACCCAATGAGCAGTTCTTC. As protein: CSVEGGAGVPNEQFF.

The chain joins TRBV7-2 to TRBJ2-3, with D tentatively TRBD1 (6 bases). The V end lost 3 bases, the J end lost 2 bases, and 12 bases lay between the germline ends. Germline lookup yields CDR1 SGHTA and CDR2 FQGNSA. This CDR3 has 15 residues. The CDR3 DNA is TGTGCCAGCAGCTTGACAGGTACCCCCACAGATACGCAGTATTTT. Translating it yields CASSLTGTPTDTQYF.

This clone was seen only once. V usage is TRBV5-6 and J usage is TRBJ2-1; D unclear. CDR3 length: 16 amino acids. The germline CDR1 and CDR2 sequences are SGHDT and YYEEEE. Trimming pared 3 bases from V and 0 bases from J, leaving 13 bases between. The CDR3 is CASSSKILSSYNEQFF. DNA for the CDR3: TGTGCCAGCAGCTCGAAGATCCTGAGCTCCTACAATGAGCAGTTCTTC.

The rearrangement joins TRBV5-1 to TRBJ2-7; 10 bases match TRBD1. There are 16 residues in the CDR3. Germline lookup yields CDR1 SGHRS and CDR2 YFSETQ. V shed 3 bases, J shed 1 base, and the junction held 7 bases outside the gene matches. CDR3 loop: CASSWRGDRGSYEQYF. CDR3 coding DNA: TGCGCCAGCAGCTGGAGGGGGGACAGGGGATCCTACGAGCAGTACTTC.

V and J are TRBV5-6 and TRBJ1-2; 9 nucleotides line up with TRBD1. CDR1 is SGHDT and CDR2 is YYEEEE in the germline V gene. The CDR3 runs 14 residues. V lost 4 bases to trimming and J lost 4 bases; unmatched junction nucleotides: 5. The CDR3 reads CASSAGTGLYGYTF. The CDR3 nucleotides read TGTGCCAGCAGCGCAGGGACAGGGCTCTATGGCTACACCTTC.

The chain has TRBV11-2 and TRBJ2-7, with D possibly being TRBD1 (6 bases). V was trimmed by 3 bases and J by 2 bases, leaving 8 bases between them. This CDR3 is 13 amino acids long. The V gene's germline CDR1 is SGHAT and CDR2 FQNNGV. The CDR3 region is CASSFRQAYEQYF. DNA of the CDR3: TGTGCCAGCAGCTTCAGACAGGCCTACGAGCAGTACTTC.

This clone was picked up one time. The rearrangement uses TRBV19 and TRBJ1-1; a weak D match, TRBD1 (5 bases). This CDR3 spans 15 amino acids. Germline lookup yields CDR1 LNHDA and CDR2 SQIVND (reference sequence). Trimming left V 3 bases short and J 5 bases short, with 16 bases between. The CDR3 region is CASSMVGLGGTEAFF. In DNA, the CDR3 is TGTGCCAGTAGTATGGTCGGACTTGGGGGGACTGAAGCTTTCTTT.

The V and J genes are TRBV11-3 and TRBJ1-1; D gene ambiguous. With 3 bases removed from V and 1 base from J, the gap between germline ends came to 12 bases. CDR1 SGHNT and CDR2 YENEEA come from the germline V gene. The CDR3 is 15 amino acids. CDR3 sequence: CASSFSFSGNTEAFF. The CDR3 DNA is TGTGCCAGCAGCTTTTCTTTTTCCGGGAACACTGAAGCTTTCTTT.

The chain uses TRBV7-2 and TRBJ2-5; 10 bases match TRBD2. The end of the DNA aligns better with TRBJ2-7, so the J call may be wrong. The CDR3 sequence is 14 residues long. Germline assignment: CDR1 SGHTA and CDR2 FQGNSA. CDR3 sequence (DNA): TGTGCCAGCAGCTTTAGCGGGGGGACCTACGAGCAGTACTTC. It specifies CASSFSGGTYEQYF.

This clone came up a few times. CDR3 DNA: TGTGCCAGCAGCTTGGTAGATCAGCCCCAGCATTTT. This codes for CASSLVDQPQHF. V is TRBV5-6 and J is TRBJ1-5, with D uncertain. Germline assignment: CDR1 SGHDT and CDR2 YYEEEE. This CDR3 contains 12 residues. The V end lost 0 bases, the J end lost 5 bases, and 3 bases lay between the germline ends.

The chain couples TRBV6-5 to TRBJ2-4; the D is unclear. Trimming left V 2 bases short and J 10 bases short, with 9 bases between. This CDR3 has 12 residues. The V gene's germline CDR1 is MNHEY and CDR2 SVGAGI. The CDR3 sequence is CASSYIPGIQYF. In DNA, the CDR3 is TGTGCCAGCAGTTACATCCCGGGTATTCAGTACTTC.

The V gene is TRBV6-1, the J gene TRBJ1-1; D is undetermined. V dropped 4 bases and J dropped 7 bases, with 16 bases sitting between them. The CDR3 covers 14 residues. Per the germline V gene, CDR1 is MNHNS and CDR2 is SASEGT. CDR3 sequence reads: CASSVSEEAGEAFF. The CDR3 bases are TGTGCCAGCAGTGTATCAGAAGAGGCTGGTGAAGCTTTCTTT.

CDR3 coding DNA: TGTGCCAGCAGTCCGGACAGGGCACATTCCTCTGGAAACACCATATATTTT. It encodes CASSPDRAHSSGNTIYF. This chain uses TRBV7-9 with TRBJ1-3, with 8 nucleotides matching TRBD1. The germline gives CDR1 SEHNR, CDR2 FQNEAQ (reference sequence). The trim removed 6 bases at V and 0 bases at J, leaving 10 bases unmatched. The CDR3 is 17 residues long.

V and J are TRBV9 and TRBJ2-5, with 8 bases that match TRBD1. Germline-derived CDR1 and CDR2 are SGDLS and YYNGEE. The J segment lost 5 bases and the V segment lost 0 bases, leaving 3 bases of the junction unmatched. The CDR3 has 14 amino acids. For the CDR3, the DNA is TGTGCCAGCAGCGTAGGACAGGGGTTGGAGACCCAGTACTTC. Protein: CASSVGQGLETQYF.

This clone has only a few counts. The chain uses TRBV21-1 and TRBJ2-7; the table's D call TRBD2 went unverified against the DNA. TRBV21-1 is noted as a pseudogene. The CDR3 spans 17 residues. The CDR3 sequence: CASSKRVWTSDRYEQYF. In nucleotides, the CDR3 is TGTGCCAGCAGCAAGAGGGTCTGGACGTCCGATCGCTACGAGCAGTACTTC.

V is TRBV6-5 and J is TRBJ1-1; D ambiguous. Germline CDR1 MNHEY, CDR2 SVGAGI. This CDR3 has 15 amino acids. Trimming shortened V by 6 bases and J by 0 bases, and 14 bases separated the two germline ends. The CDR3 nucleotides read TGTGCCAGCAGAGTTAAGGGCGGGTTGAACACTGAAGCTTTCTTT. Translation gives CASRVKGGLNTEAFF.